This T cell receptor (beta chain) appears in the sequencing data of a study of blood T cell repertoires in COVID-19. Whole-study context: Collection of acute and convalescent COVID-19 samples took place in the United States, Italy and Spain. In each case, the material was cDNA or gDNA derived from T cells, B-cell-depleted T cells, or PBMCs.

CDR3 length: 14 amino acids. V shed 7 bases and J 4 bases; nucleotides not matched to a gene: 7. Looked up from germline, CDR1 is LNHDA and CDR2 is SQIVND (reference sequence). Source study methods: Estimation of nucleated cell counts relied on the amplification of reference gene primers. Produced via immunoSEQ multiplex PCR; TCRdb's table is partial and in-frame only. The V and J calls and the clone size are those of that table, but D and trimming were determined from the DNA. The sample yields approximately 150,000 clones, 84% seen once. This TCR came from a woman aged 45-65 years in a cohort sampled during active or convalescent COVID-19. The sample comprised peripheral blood. The J gene is TRBJ2-3, the V gene TRBV19, with 8 bases matching TRBD2. In DNA, the CDR3 is TGTGCCAGTAATCGGGGGGGATTTTCAGATACGCAGTATTTT. Translated, it gives CASNRGGFSDTQYF.